The 16 T cell receptor beta chains below come from one sample, sequenced in a study of graft-versus-host responses after intestinal transplantation. The table came from immunoSEQ multiplex PCR; TCRdb's copy has only in-frame clones and leaves some out. The sample contains about 39,000 clones, over 90% of which appear only once. The antigens of these receptors remain unknown. Sequencing used unstimulated CD8+ T cells sorted from spleen or lymph node cells, obtained before transplant. The receptor set was obtained from a human donor who was the organ donor for an intestinal transplant.

This clone has more than one count but fewer than ten. The chain has TRBV10-3 and TRBJ1-3, with a possible D match to TRBD1 (5 bases). Trimming shortened V by 5 bases and J by 8 bases, and 13 bases separated the two germline ends. This CDR3 comprises 13 residues. Germline CDR1 is ENHRY and CDR2 is SYGVKD. The CDR3 DNA is TGTGCCATCAGTCGTAGGGGAGGGGACACCATATATTTT. Encoded protein: CAISRRGGDTIYF.

This chain joins TRBV4-3 and TRBJ1-6; D is uncertain. V lost 2 bases, J lost 9 bases, and 8 bases lay in between. The CDR3 runs 13 residues. The V gene's germline CDR1 is LGHNA and CDR2 YSLEER. The DNA of the CDR3 is TGCGCCAGCAGCCAAATTTTTTCTTCACCCCTCCACTTT. This codes for CASSQIFSSPLHF.

The rearrangement links TRBV6-1 to TRBJ1-2; possibly TRBD1 for D (5 bases). The V gene's germline CDR1 is MNHNS and CDR2 SASEGT. V was trimmed by 11 bases and J by 0 bases, leaving 10 bases between them. This CDR3 is built from 12 residues. CDR3: CAVQGTNYGYTF. The CDR3 nucleotides are TGTGCCGTGCAGGGAACTAACTATGGCTACACCTTC.

Turning to this clone: This specimen includes other DNA sequences encoding the same CDR3. The chain combines TRBV7-9 with TRBJ2-5; the D is unclear. CDR1 is SEHNR, CDR2 FQNEAQ, per germline (reference sequence). V shed 1 base and J shed 2 bases, with 8 bases lying between them. This CDR3 contains 14 residues. The CDR3 reads CASSLGTTQETQYF. The CDR3 bases are TGTGCCAGCAGCTTAGGGACGACACAAGAGACCCAGTACTTC.

The chain employs TRBV4-1 and TRBJ2-7; 7 nucleotides align to TRBD1. Germline V gene sequence: CDR1 MGHRA, CDR2 YSYEKL. This CDR3 comprises 15 residues. The V segment lost 1 base and the J segment 3 bases; nucleotides outside the gene matches: 6. The CDR3 spells CASSQGGDSYYEQYF. The CDR3 nucleotides read TGCGCCAGCAGCCAAGGAGGGGACAGCTACTACGAGCAGTACTTC.

The rearrangement links TRBV13 to TRBJ2-1, with 9 bases fitting TRBD2. The junction had 10 bases not matched to a gene; V was cut back by 6 bases and J by 4 bases. CDR3 length: 16 amino acids. Germline V gene lookup returns CDR1 PRHDT and CDR2 FYEKMQ (reference sequence). The CDR3 loop is CASSVRAGGFYNEQFF. CDR3 bases: TGTGCCAGCAGTGTCCGGGCGGGAGGGTTTTACAATGAGCAGTTCTTC.

The genes are TRBV27 and TRBJ2-1; D is unresolved. The CDR3 totals 15 residues. Per germline, CDR1 MNHEY and CDR2 SMNVEV (reference sequence). The V end was cut by 5 bases, the J end by 4 bases, with 15 bases between. CDR3 amino acids: CASSPDPAFYNEQFF. The CDR3 bases are TGTGCCAGCAGTCCCGACCCCGCCTTTTACAATGAGCAGTTCTTC.

In its sample, this clone was seen once. This chain's CDR3 is CASSLSDYLPPGEQFF. CDR3 sequence (DNA): TGTGCCAGCAGCTTATCGGACTACCTACCCCCCGGTGAGCAGTTCTTC. The chain couples TRBV7-6 to TRBJ2-1; maybe TRBD2 (6 bases). The V gene lost 2 bases and the J gene lost 9 bases, with 20 bases spanning the gap. CDR3 length: 16 amino acids. Germline CDR1 SGHVS, CDR2 FNYEAQ.

The rearrangement uses TRBV10-3 and TRBJ1-3; a weak D match, TRBD1 (6 bases). CDR1 ENHRY and CDR2 SYGVKD come from the germline V gene. Trimming stripped 3 bases from V and 1 base from J, with 10 bases between. The CDR3 totals 15 residues. The CDR3 region has the DNA TGTGCCATCAGTGAACGGGACATGTCTGGAAACACCATATATTTT. Encoded protein: CAISERDMSGNTIYF.

This clone was recorded once. The CDR3 loop reads CASSVGTSSSYNEQFF. Written as DNA, the CDR3 is TGTGCCAGCAGCGTGGGGACTAGCTCCTCCTACAATGAGCAGTTCTTC. This chain joins TRBV9 and TRBJ2-1; 9 bases match TRBD2. This CDR3 is built from 16 residues. The germline V gene has CDR1 SGDLS and CDR2 YYNGEE. The V and J ends lost 2 bases and 0 bases, in that order; junction bases with no gene match: 3.

The chain has TRBV13 and TRBJ2-5; a possible D gene is TRBD2 (6 bases). V lost 5 bases, J lost 0 bases, and 10 bases lay in between. CDR3 length: 14 residues. Germline assignment: CDR1 PRHDT and CDR2 FYEKMQ (reference sequence). The CDR3 DNA follows: TGTGCCAGCAGCCCTCGGACTAACCAAGAGACCCAGTACTTC. Its translation: CASSPRTNQETQYF.

The genes are TRBV9 and TRBJ2-1, with 10 positions matching TRBD2. The ends lost 3 bases at V and 3 bases at J; junction bases unmatched: 9. The CDR3 has 17 residues. CDR1 is SGDLS and CDR2 is YYNGEE in the germline V gene. The CDR3 is CASSARGGLALYNEQFF. CDR3 coding DNA: TGTGCCAGCAGCGCACGGGGGGGACTAGCGCTCTACAATGAGCAGTTCTTC.

This chain joins TRBV4-1 and TRBJ2-1, with a weak D call TRBD2 (5 bases). The CDR3 totals 15 residues. CDR1 is MGHRA, CDR2 YSYEKL, per germline. V was shortened by 6 bases and J by 3 bases, with 15 bases between the two germline ends. The CDR3 DNA sequence: TGCGCCAGCAGTCCGCTCTCGGGAAGCTACAATGAGCAGTTCTTC. Encoded protein: CASSPLSGSYNEQFF.

The genes are TRBV9 and TRBJ2-3; 11 nucleotides match TRBD2. The CDR3 spans 16 residues. Looked up from germline, CDR1 is SGDLS and CDR2 is YYNGEE. The trim removed 3 bases at V and 2 bases at J, leaving 5 bases unmatched. CDR3 DNA sequence: TGTGCCAGCAGCGACTCTAGCGGGAGGCCCACAGATACGCAGTATTTT. Encoded protein: CASSDSSGRPTDTQYF. Filled out from reference TRBV9 and TRBJ2-3, the complete variable domain reads DSGVTQTPKHLITATGQRVTLRCSPRSGDLSVYWYQQSLDQGLQFLIQYYNGEERAKGNILERFSAQQFPDLHSELNLSSLELGDSALYFCASSDSSGRPTDTQYFGPGTRLTVL.

The CDR3: CASSEGWAGELFF. CDR3 sequence (DNA): TGTGCCAGCAGTGAAGGGTGGGCCGGGGAGCTGTTTTTT. The chain links TRBV25-1 to TRBJ2-2, with no clear D. Deletions cut 2 bases from V and 6 bases from J, with 7 bases between. The V gene's germline CDR1 is MGHDK and CDR2 SYGVNS. The CDR3 contains 13 residues.

In its sample, this clone was seen once. This chain joins TRBV4-1 and TRBJ1-5; unclear D gene. Per the germline V gene, CDR1 is MGHRA and CDR2 is YSYEKL. CDR3 size: 14 residues. V shed 1 base and J shed 3 bases, with 7 bases lying between them. The CDR3: CASSQVIVNQPQHF. The CDR3 bases are TGCGCCAGCAGCCAAGTAATAGTCAATCAGCCCCAGCATTTT.